The next 16 T cell receptor beta chains were all read from a single sample in a study of blood T cells in healthy people across ages. PCR was performed a second time for 7 to 11 cycles using a sample-barcoded 5' primer and a J-beta primer mix. MiXCR was run by TCRdb on the 5' RACE reads, yielding one entry per CDR3 protein. Of 1.5 million to 2 million distinct CDR3 sequences in the sample, roughly two fifths were seen once. Sequencing was carried out using blood. Receptors were obtained from a human donor in good health.

The genes are TRBV7-9 and TRBJ2-4, with TRBD1 as a possible D gene (5 bases). Near its end, the DNA agrees better with TRBJ2-7, so the J call may be wrong. Germline-derived CDR1 and CDR2 are SEHNR and FQNEAQ (reference sequence). This CDR3 is built from 15 residues. CDR3 in DNA: TGTGCCAGCAGCTTAGCGCAGGGCAGGGCCTACGAGCAGTACTTC. This translates into CASSLAQGRAYEQYF.

The gene calls are TRBV6-6 and TRBJ1-1; weak D call: TRBD1 (5 bases). CDR1 MNHNY and CDR2 SVGAGI come from the germline V gene (reference sequence). This CDR3 spans 13 amino acids. Trimming removed 5 bases at V and 11 bases at J, with 18 bases between. The CDR3 loop reads CASSNGAHEEAFF. CDR3 in DNA: TGTGCCAGCAGTAACGGGGCCCACGAGGAGGCTTTCTTT.

The J gene is TRBJ2-3, the V gene TRBV5-6; D might be TRBD1 (6 bases). CDR3 size: 13 residues. Germline lookup yields CDR1 SGHDT and CDR2 YYEEEE. Between the trimmed V and J ends, which lost 3 bases and 4 bases, there was a span of 9 bases. CDR3 region: CASSSTGSDTQYF. Written as DNA, the CDR3 is TGTGCCAGCAGCTCTACAGGGTCAGATACGCAGTATTTT.

This clonotype was seen a few times. The V and J genes are TRBV6-6 and TRBJ2-7; 7 nucleotides match TRBD1. Per germline, CDR1 MNHNY and CDR2 SVGAGI (reference sequence). The CDR3 is 12 residues long. Trimming took 6 bases from V and 5 from J; bases not matched to a gene: 4. The CDR3 DNA sequence: TGTGCCAGCAGAACGACAGGGCACGAGCAGTACTTC. The encoded protein is CASRTTGHEQYF.

This clonotype was observed a handful of times. The chain uses TRBV5-5 and TRBJ2-1; D possibly corresponds to TRBD1 (5 bases). Germline V gene sequence: CDR1 SGHKS, CDR2 YYEKEE (reference sequence). V lost 3 bases and J 5 bases, leaving 12 bases between the germline ends. CDR3 length: 14 amino acids. CDR3 nucleotide sequence: TGTGCCAGCAGCTCCCAGGACACCAACAATGAGCAGTTCTTC. Encoded protein: CASSSQDTNNEQFF.

V and J are TRBV15 and TRBJ2-7, with a tentative D call TRBD2 (5 bases). Germline V gives CDR1 LNHNV, CDR2 YYDKDF (reference sequence). V lost 0 bases and J lost 3, with 9 bases in between. The CDR3 runs 14 residues. CDR3 coding DNA: TGTGCCACCAGCAGAGATAGACGGGGCTACGAGCAGTACTTC. Translation gives CATSRDRRGYEQYF.

CDR3 DNA sequence: TGCAGCGCCCAGGGACAGCGGGCCTCCGCAGCTTTCTTT. Its protein product is CSAQGQRASAAFF. The chain combines TRBV29-1 with TRBJ1-1; 7 bases are shared with TRBD1. There are 13 residues in the CDR3. CDR1 is SQVTM and CDR2 is ANQGSEA in the germline V gene. The trim removed 7 bases at V and 10 bases at J, leaving 15 bases unmatched.

In this sample, this clonotype turned up many times. This chain joins TRBV20-1 and TRBJ2-1; no firm D call. The CDR3 is made up of 12 amino acids. The V gene lost 0 bases and the J gene lost 8 bases, with 8 bases spanning the gap. Germline V gives CDR1 DFQATT, CDR2 SNEGSKA (reference sequence). CDR3 nucleotide sequence: TGCAGTGCTAGAGATGGGCGGTATGAGCAGTTCTTC. This codes for CSARDGRYEQFF.

The CDR3 sequence: CASTRDVRDGYTF. CDR3 sequence (DNA): TGTGCCAGCACCCGGGACGTCCGCGATGGCTACACCTTC. This chain connects TRBV7-2 to TRBJ1-2, with D perhaps TRBD1 (5 bases). CDR3 length equals 13 residues. The germline CDR1 and CDR2 sequences are SGHTA and FQGNSA. V was clipped by 7 bases and J by 6 bases, with 15 bases between them.

V is TRBV6-2 or TRBV6-3 and J is TRBJ2-1; D tentatively fits TRBD1 or TRBD2 (5 bases each). V lost 4 bases to trimming and J lost 14 bases, with 15 bases between them. CDR3 size: 12 residues. Germline V gene data show CDR1 as MNHEY and CDR2 as SVGEGT. The DNA for the CDR3 is TGTGCCAGCAGTTCCCGCCGGGACGGCAAGTTCTTC. Translated, it gives CASSSRRDGKFF.

The CDR3 region has the DNA TGTGCCAGCAGTTTACGGACAGGGACGCAGTATTTT. This codes for CASSLRTGTQYF. The chain has TRBV12-3 or TRBV12-4 and TRBJ2-3, with 8 bases aligning to TRBD1. The length of the CDR3 is 12 residues. V lost 2 bases to trimming and J lost 9 bases; unmatched junction nucleotides: 1.

The CDR3 sequence is CAISATRGEPYNEQFF. As DNA, the CDR3 is TGTGCCATCAGTGCCACACGGGGGGAGCCCTACAATGAGCAGTTCTTC. The chain uses TRBV10-3 and TRBJ2-1; 7 bases map to TRBD2. This CDR3 contains 16 residues. With 4 bases clipped from V and 2 bases from J, the junction kept 8 bases outside the gene matches. The germline CDR1 and CDR2 sequences are ENHRY and SYGVKD.

This clonotype was picked up one time. The rearrangement uses TRBV9 and TRBJ1-2, with D possibly TRBD1 on 5 matching bases. Trimming shortened V by 0 bases and J by 8 bases, and 14 bases separated the two germline ends. This CDR3 has 14 residues. The V gene's germline CDR1 is SGDLS and CDR2 YYNGEE. CDR3: CASSVVNGWGGYTF. CDR3 DNA: TGTGCCAGCAGCGTAGTCAACGGATGGGGGGGCTACACCTTC.

This clonotype was seen a handful of times. The chain is built from TRBV7-9 and TRBJ2-1, with a tentative D call TRBD2 (6 bases). Germline V lookup: CDR1 SEHNR, CDR2 FQNEAQ (reference sequence). Trimming shortened V by 5 bases and J by 14 bases, and 19 bases separated the two germline ends. The CDR3 spans 13 residues. The CDR3 nucleotides are TGTGCCAGCAGCACCACTTCCGGGAGCGCCGAGTTCTTC. Encoded protein: CASSTTSGSAEFF.

The rearrangement joins TRBV12-3 or TRBV12-4 to TRBJ1-6; unclear D gene. The length of the CDR3 is 13 residues. V was trimmed by 5 bases and J by 14 bases, leaving 16 bases between them. The CDR3 region is CASSVGGVVTLHF. DNA of the CDR3: TGTGCCAGCAGTGTGGGTGGGGTAGTCACCCTCCACTTT.

A few counts support this clonotype. The genes are TRBV28 and TRBJ2-7; D is uncertain. The CDR3 contains 16 residues. Per the germline V gene, CDR1 is MDHEN and CDR2 is SYDVKM. The V end was cut by 3 bases, the J end by 3 bases, with 18 bases between. This CDR3 is CASSFSIDQRDYEQYF. CDR3 sequence (DNA): TGTGCCAGCAGTTTTTCCATCGATCAAAGGGACTACGAGCAGTACTTC.